The 2 T cell receptor beta chains below come from one sample, sequenced in a study of blood T cell repertoires in COVID-19. The method was immunoSEQ multiplex PCR; TCRdb's version includes in-frame clones alone and lacks a portion of them. The sample records about 67,000 clones, around 90% being singletons. The sample consisted of peripheral blood. The receptors were gathered from a woman older than 75 with acute or convalescent COVID-19.

The CDR3 spells CASSFQEYGPFF. CDR3 sequence (DNA): TGTGCCAGCAGCTTCCAGGAATACGGTCCTTTCTTT. J is TRBJ1-1 and V is TRBV3-1 (or the pseudogene TRBV3-2); D is ambiguous. The CDR3 sequence is 12 residues long. The V end lost 5 bases, the J end lost 12 bases, and 16 bases lay between the germline ends. The germline CDR1 and CDR2 sequences are LGHDT and YNNKEL (reference sequence).

The chain couples TRBV5-5 to TRBJ2-1, with 14 bases matching TRBD2. J lost 0 bases, V lost 5 bases, and 7 bases had no gene match. CDR3 length: 18 residues. CDR1 SGHKS and CDR2 YYEKEE come from the germline V gene (reference sequence). CDR3 sequence (DNA): TGTGCCAGCAGATCGGGACTAGCGGGAGCCTCCTCCTACAATGAGCAGTTCTTC. It codes for CASRSGLAGASSYNEQFF.